This record covers a single T cell receptor beta chain. Sequencing was performed with immunoSEQ multiplex PCR; in TCRdb, only in-frame clones are kept and a portion is missing. The sample has 40,000 or so clones; 90% to 95% are singletons. This sample was taken from a study of graft-versus-host responses after intestinal transplantation. Study-level background: Recipients had multivisceral, liver-intestinal, or isolated intestinal transplants. Anti-thymocyte globulin induction preceded approximately three years of tacrolimus and steroid maintenance in all recipients.

The CDR3 has 15 amino acids. The J segment lost 4 bases and the V segment lost 1 base, leaving 7 bases of the junction unmatched. Germline V CDR1 and CDR2: SGHNT, YYREEE (reference sequence). The clonotype originates from a human patient who received an intestinal transplant, so some T cells may come from the graft donor. Sequencing was performed on PBMCs, taken 16 days after intestinal transplant. The J gene is TRBJ2-7, the V gene TRBV5-4, with 8 bases that match TRBD2. As DNA, the CDR3 is TGTGCCAGCAGCTTGCGGGAGGGCCGGGCTTACGAGCAGTACTTC. Amino acids: CASSLREGRAYEQYF.